This T cell receptor beta chain was sequenced for a study of CD8+ T cells in alopecia areata. Study-level findings and limits: Mouse data revealed clearer TCR sharing than patient data did, a gap possibly tied to HLA. In lesional scalp, particularly from alopecia totalis/universalis, clonality was higher than in normal scalp.

About this clone: The target antigen is unknown.

Germline values: CDR1 SNHLY, CDR2 FYNNEI. V was shortened by 8 bases and J by 9 bases, with 11 bases between the two germline ends. The CDR3 totals 11 residues. RNA was extracted and reverse transcribed into cDNA as the sequencing template. Clones were sequenced by immunoSEQ multiplex PCR, and TCRdb holds only the in-frame ones, with some missing. The table includes about 76,000 clones, over 25% detected once. The treatment: oral pan-JAK inhibitor, 5-10 mg twice daily. The sequenced sample was CD8+ T cells sorted from blood, obtained at week 4, from a patient treated with tofacitinib. The rearrangement uses TRBV2 and TRBJ2-1; D tentatively fits TRBD1 or TRBD2 (5 bases each). The source of this sequence is a human donor with alopecia areata. CDR3: CASPQGPEQFF. The CDR3, as DNA: TGTGCCAGCCCTCAGGGACCTGAGCAGTTCTTC.